The 14 T cell receptor beta chains reported below all come from one sample, sequenced in a study of T cell repertoires and HLA-DP antigens. These receptors' antigens are unknown. Produced via immunoSEQ multiplex PCR; TCRdb's table is partial and in-frame only. The sample has about 120,000 clones, over 90% seen once; the top ten hold less than 0.35%. Sequencing was carried out using CD4+ T cells from PBMCs. Every receptor here comes from a woman under 30 in good health and CMV-seronegative.

The DNA of the CDR3 is TGTGCCAGCAGCCGCCAGGCGATTTCTTACGAGCAGTACTTC. Amino acids: CASSRQAISYEQYF. The V gene is TRBV5-6, the J gene TRBJ2-7; D remains unclear. In germline, CDR1 is SGHDT, CDR2 YYEEEE. With 4 bases removed from V and 4 bases from J, the gap between germline ends came to 15 bases. This CDR3 has 14 residues.

This clone was observed once. The rearrangement joins TRBV5-6 to TRBJ2-6; D is possibly TRBD1 (5 bases). Germline V gene lookup returns CDR1 SGHDT and CDR2 YYEEEE. Trimming left V 3 bases short and J 0 bases short, with 13 bases between. The CDR3 totals 17 residues. The CDR3 spells CASSWPTQVSGANVLTF. CDR3 bases: TGTGCCAGCAGCTGGCCTACACAGGTCTCTGGGGCCAACGTCCTGACTTTC.

This chain joins TRBV28 and TRBJ1-1; unclear D gene. This CDR3 contains 12 residues. In germline, CDR1 is MDHEN, CDR2 SYDVKM. Trimming cost V 3 bases and J 1 base, with 3 bases left between them. DNA for the CDR3: TGTGCCAGCAGTTTGTCGAACACTGAAGCTTTCTTT. Its translation is CASSLSNTEAFF.

The chain has TRBV7-2 and TRBJ2-3; D unresolved. The CDR3 runs to 14 residues. Trimming took off 2 bases at V and 2 bases at J, with 8 bases between the two ends. Germline V lookup: CDR1 SGHTA, CDR2 FQGNSA. CDR3 loop: CASSLRPYTDTQYF. CDR3 nucleotide sequence: TGTGCCAGCAGCTTACGGCCTTACACAGATACGCAGTATTTT. Combining the CDR3 with reference TRBV7-2 and TRBJ2-3 gives the whole variable domain GAGVSQSPSNKVTEKGKDVELRCDPISGHTALYWYRQSLGQGLEFLIYFQGNSAPDKSGLPSDRFSAERTGGSVSTLTIQRTQQEDSAVYLCASSLRPYTDTQYFGPGTRLTVL.

J is TRBJ1-6 and V is TRBV18; maybe TRBD1 (6 bases). The germline V and J ends were trimmed by 2 bases and 3 bases, with 8 bases remaining between them. Per the germline V gene, CDR1 is KGHSH and CDR2 is LQKENI. There are 15 residues in the CDR3. This chain's CDR3 is CASSPGGGYNSPLHF. Here the CDR3 DNA reads TGTGCCAGCTCACCAGGAGGGGGCTATAATTCACCCCTCCACTTT.

The rearrangement links TRBV28 to TRBJ1-2; D remains unclear. Germline V CDR1 and CDR2: MDHEN, SYDVKM. CDR3 length equals 12 residues. Trimming pared 6 bases from V and 7 bases from J, leaving 12 bases between. CDR3 nucleotides: TGTGCCAGCAGCCTTCAGATAAGTGGCTACACCTTC. This codes for CASSLQISGYTF.

The J gene is TRBJ1-2, the V gene TRBV28; TRBD1 is a possible D gene (5 bases). V was pared by 6 bases and J by 8 bases, with 16 bases between. CDR1 MDHEN and CDR2 SYDVKM come from the germline V gene. The CDR3 contains 13 residues. Written as DNA, the CDR3 is TGTGCCAGCAGAGTCAGACAGTCGCACGGCTACACCTTC. Its protein is CASRVRQSHGYTF.

This clone was picked up one time. This chain connects TRBV27 to TRBJ1-4, with TRBD1 as a possible D gene (6 bases). Per germline, CDR1 MNHEY and CDR2 SMNVEV (reference sequence). Trimming left V 4 bases short and J 0 bases short, with 12 bases between. The CDR3 length is 16 residues. The CDR3 reads CASSSGTLATNEKLFF. CDR3 bases: TGTGCCAGCAGTTCAGGGACACTTGCAACTAATGAAAAACTGTTTTTT. Together with reference TRBV27 and TRBJ1-4, the CDR3 gives the full variable domain: EAQVTQNPRYLITVTGKKLTVTCSQNMNHEYMSWYRQDPGLGLRQIYYSMNVEVTDKGDVPEGYKVSRKEKRNFPLILESPSPNQTSLYFCASSSGTLATNEKLFFGSGTQLSVL.

The CDR3 here is CASNRGINQPQHF. The CDR3 DNA sequence: TGTGCCAGCAATCGGGGGATCAATCAGCCCCAGCATTTT. This rearrangement joins TRBV7-8 to TRBJ1-5; the D gene is possibly TRBD1 (5 bases). Germline V gene lookup returns CDR1 SGHVS and CDR2 FQNEAQ. Trimming took off 7 bases at V and 3 bases at J, with 10 bases between the two ends. This CDR3 is built from 13 residues.

This chain joins TRBV7-9 and TRBJ2-3; D unresolved. With 1 base removed from V and 1 base from J, the gap between germline ends came to 6 bases. Germline V CDR1 and CDR2: SEHNR, FQNEAQ (reference sequence). The CDR3 covers 14 residues. The CDR3 reads CASSLDQGTDTQYF. CDR3 coding DNA: TGTGCCAGCAGCTTAGATCAGGGCACAGATACGCAGTATTTT.

This clone was seen a single time. The chain combines TRBV7-9 with TRBJ2-7; 10 bases align to TRBD1. Germline V gene sequence: CDR1 SEHNR, CDR2 FQNEAQ (reference sequence). V shed 1 base and J 5 bases; nucleotides not matched to a gene: 2. CDR3 length: 14 amino acids. The CDR3 coding sequence is TGTGCCAGCAGCTTAGGGGACAGGGGCCACGAGCAGTACGTC. This sequence encodes CASSLGDRGHEQYV.

The CDR3 spells CASSYERKGLYEQYF. As DNA, the CDR3 is TGTGCCAGCAGTTACGAGCGAAAGGGGCTCTACGAGCAGTACTTC. This chain connects TRBV6-5 to TRBJ2-7; weak D call: TRBD1 (5 bases). Germline V lookup: CDR1 MNHEY, CDR2 SVGAGI. Trimming shortened V by 2 bases and J by 3 bases, and 14 bases separated the two germline ends. The CDR3 sequence is 15 residues long.

In this sample, this clone turned up a few times. This chain connects TRBV5-1 to TRBJ1-5; 7 positions match TRBD1. The CDR3 has 14 amino acids. V shed 4 bases, J shed 0 bases, and the junction held 1 base outside the gene matches. Germline V gene data show CDR1 as SGHRS and CDR2 as YFSETQ. The CDR3 protein is CASSTGDSNQPQHF. The CDR3 DNA sequence: TGCGCCAGCAGCACAGGGGATAGCAATCAGCCCCAGCATTTT.

This clone was found once. The chain couples TRBV4-3 to TRBJ1-6; D ambiguous. The CDR3 sequence is 16 residues long. Germline V lookup: CDR1 LGHNA, CDR2 YSLEER. Trimming removed 1 base from V and 0 bases from J, with 7 bases in between. Here the CDR3 reads CASSQATFSYNSPLHF. CDR3 in DNA: TGCGCCAGCAGCCAAGCGACATTCTCCTATAATTCACCCCTCCACTTT.